The sequence of this T cell receptor (beta chain) was determined in a study of T cell changes during pregnancy in multiple sclerosis. Using immunoSEQ multiplex PCR, the repertoire was profiled, and TCRdb retains in-frame clones only, with some absent. The repertoire consists of 35,000 to 45,000 clones, with roughly 87% occurring once and the leading ten covering over 0.85%. The CDR3 contains 14 residues. V was clipped by 1 base and J by 4 bases; unmatched bases: 4. In germline, CDR1 is SGHDT, CDR2 YYEEEE. Sequencing was performed on CD4+ T cells from peripheral blood mononuclear cells, taken after pregnancy. This TCR was sampled from a female donor with multiple sclerosis, enrolled in a pregnancy study. This chain joins TRBV5-6 and TRBJ1-2; 7 bases match TRBD1. The CDR3 protein is CASSLPDRAYGYTF. Here the CDR3 DNA reads TGTGCCAGCAGCTTGCCCGACAGGGCCTATGGCTACACCTTC.